What follows are 14 T cell receptor beta chains derived from one specimen sequenced in a study of chemoradiotherapy in HPV16-positive cancers. Measured with immunoSEQ multiplex PCR; TCRdb has only the in-frame clones, and not every one. The table includes roughly 10,000 clones, roughly 84% detected once. The source was blood, collected from a patient who underwent chemoradiotherapy. These TCRs come from a human donor with HPV-associated anogenital cancer.

The gene calls are TRBV7-9 and TRBJ2-5; 10 bases map to TRBD1. The CDR3 is 17 residues long. Germline V gives CDR1 SEHNR, CDR2 FQNEAQ (reference sequence). The V segment lost 5 bases and the J segment 2 bases; nucleotides outside the gene matches: 11. CDR3 amino acids: CASSPRPPGQGQETQYF. CDR3 nucleotide sequence: TGTGCCAGCAGCCCCCGGCCCCCGGGACAGGGGCAAGAGACCCAGTACTTC.

This clone was detected only once. The V gene is TRBV5-4, the J gene TRBJ1-3; TRBD1 aligns across 11 bases. This CDR3 has 16 residues. The V gene end was trimmed by 0 bases and the J gene end by 8 bases; junction bases not matched to a gene: 7. Germline lookup yields CDR1 SGHNT and CDR2 YYREEE (reference sequence). The CDR3 DNA reads as TGTGCCAGCAGCTTGGGGACAGGGGGCGTCGGGCACACCATATATTTT. This codes for CASSLGTGGVGHTIYF.

V gene TRBV5-4 combines with J gene TRBJ2-1; tentatively, D is TRBD1 or TRBD2 (5 bases each). The CDR3 runs 16 residues. The V end was cut by 1 base, the J end by 0 bases, with 11 bases between. CDR1 SGHNT and CDR2 YYREEE come from the germline V gene (reference sequence). The CDR3 region has the DNA TGTGCCAGCAGCTTGTCGGGACGTAGCTCCTACAATGAGCAGTTCTTC. It is translated as CASSLSGRSSYNEQFF.

The V call is TRBV7-2, the J call TRBJ2-7; no clear D gene. The germline V gene has CDR1 SGHTA and CDR2 FQGNSA. The CDR3 covers 15 residues. V was clipped by 0 bases and J by 2 bases, with 11 bases between them. The CDR3 loop reads CASSLASGSTYEQYF. DNA of the CDR3: TGTGCCAGCAGCTTAGCCTCGGGCAGCACCTACGAGCAGTACTTC.

J is TRBJ2-3 and V is TRBV2, with TRBD1 matching 9 bases. Germline V CDR1 and CDR2: SNHLY, FYNNEI. This CDR3 is built from 14 residues. J was trimmed by 5 bases and V by 4 bases; bases with no gene match: 4. CDR3 DNA sequence: TGTGCCAGCAGTGGACAGGGGGGCGAAGATACGCAGTATTTT. Translated: CASSGQGGEDTQYF.

The chain has TRBV5-1 and TRBJ1-2; D is unclear. V lost 4 bases to trimming and J lost 1 base, with 14 bases between them. CDR1 is SGHRS, CDR2 YFSETQ, per germline. This CDR3 has 15 residues. The CDR3 DNA sequence: TGCGCCAGCAGCGAGACTGCAGCGTTTAACTATGGCTACACCTTC. This sequence encodes CASSETAAFNYGYTF.

This chain uses TRBV4-3 with TRBJ2-2; maybe TRBD2 (6 bases). CDR3 length: 15 residues. The ends were cut back, 4 bases at V and 3 bases at J, with 12 bases in the middle. Per germline, CDR1 LGHNA and CDR2 YSLEER. CDR3 nucleotides: TGCGCCAGCAGCCTCTCCGGGGGTGACACCGGGGAGCTGTTTTTT. Protein sequence: CASSLSGGDTGELFF.

V and J are TRBV28 and TRBJ1-2, with D uncertain. V gave up 7 bases and J gave up 6 bases, with 9 bases separating them. Germline CDR1 and CDR2: MDHEN and SYDVKM. The CDR3 length is 11 residues. DNA of the CDR3: TGTGCCAGCACCGCGACCGATGGCTACACCTTC. Its protein is CASTATDGYTF.

The V and J genes are TRBV29-1 and TRBJ1-4; a weak D match, TRBD1 (6 bases). Trimming took 7 bases from V and 8 from J, leaving 14 bases between them. CDR3 length equals 12 residues. From germline, CDR1 is SQVTM and CDR2 ANQGSEA. DNA for the CDR3: TGCAGCGCCGGGGGGCAGATGGAAAAACTGTTTTTT. It codes for CSAGGQMEKLFF.

The V gene is TRBV6-1, the J gene TRBJ2-3, with 8 nucleotides matching TRBD2. With V trimmed by 8 bases and J by 3 bases, 10 bases remained unmatched. Per the germline V gene, CDR1 is MNHNS and CDR2 is SASEGT. This CDR3 has 15 amino acids. The CDR3 is CASVSGGAGTDTQYF. The CDR3 DNA sequence: TGTGCCAGCGTGTCGGGGGGGGCCGGGACAGATACGCAGTATTTT.

CDR3 nucleotide sequence: TGTGCCAGCAGCTCTATAACTAGCGGGGGGCCTTACCAAGAGACCCAGTACTTC. It is translated as CASSSITSGGPYQETQYF. The gene calls are TRBV5-6 and TRBJ2-5; TRBD2 aligns across 12 bases. CDR1 SGHDT and CDR2 YYEEEE come from the germline V gene. After removal of 3 bases from V and 0 bases from J, the junction contained 9 bases not matched to a gene. The CDR3 covers 18 residues. Full variable domain (remainder filled in from reference TRBV5-6 and TRBJ2-5): DAGVTQSPTHLIKTRGQQVTLRCSPKSGHDTVSWYQQALGQGPQFIFQYYEEEERQRGNFPDRFSGHQFPNYSSELNVNALLLGDSALYLCASSSITSGGPYQETQYFGPGTRLLVL.

The gene calls are TRBV6-4 and TRBJ1-4, with D uncertain. The CDR3 runs to 12 residues. V lost 7 bases to trimming and J lost 5 bases, with 8 bases between them. Germline loops: CDR1 MRHNA, CDR2 SNTAGT. CDR3 DNA: TGTGCCAGCAAAGGACCAAATGAAAAACTGTTTTTT. Its translation: CASKGPNEKLFF.

J is TRBJ1-2 and V is TRBV5-1, with D perhaps TRBD1 (5 bases). V was clipped by 0 bases and J by 7 bases, with 13 bases between them. Germline-derived CDR1 and CDR2 are SGHRS and YFSETQ. The CDR3 is made up of 14 amino acids. CDR3: CASSLDGGNGGYTF. The CDR3, as DNA: TGCGCCAGCAGCTTGGATGGGGGAAACGGTGGCTACACCTTC.

This chain uses TRBV23-1 with TRBJ2-1; 10 positions agree with TRBD1. TRBV23-1 is recorded as an ORF, its role being uncertain. Trimming took 7 bases from V and 8 from J; bases not matched to a gene: 17. This CDR3 region has 17 residues. The CDR3 coding sequence is TGCGCCAGCATCCTATCGTACCGGGACAGGGGAGTTGATGAGCAGTTCTTC. This translates into CASILSYRDRGVDEQFF.